Listed below are T cell receptor beta chains from one sample, sequenced in a study of chemoradiotherapy in HPV16-positive cancers. The method was immunoSEQ multiplex PCR; TCRdb's version includes in-frame clones alone and lacks a portion of them. The sample yields about 20,000 clones, around nine tenths seen once. Specimen: blood, collected from a patient who underwent chemoradiotherapy. All receptors come from a human donor with HPV-associated anogenital cancer. CDR3s include the opening cysteine and the closing phenylalanine or tryptophan. A D gene is named only where the DNA matches it firmly. Some rows have no size entry. The others give once, few or many, or a class for an expanded clone.

v_call,clone_size,j_call,d_call,cdr3_aa,cdr3_nt
TRBV5-1,.,TRBJ2-7,TRBD1,CASSSQTGVHEQYF,TGCGCCAGCAGCTCTCAGACAGGGGTCCACGAGCAGTACTTC
TRBV19,.,TRBJ2-1,.,CASSIGPYNEQFF,TGTGCCAGTAGTATAGGCCCCTACAATGAGCAGTTCTTC
TRBV19,.,TRBJ2-4,.,CASSILVENIQYF,TGTGCCAGTAGTATACTAGTTGAAAACATTCAGTACTTC
TRBV4-2,.,TRBJ2-5,.,CASSQANREETQYF,TGTGCCAGCAGCCAAGCTAACAGGGAAGAGACCCAGTACTTC
TRBV2,.,TRBJ2-3,TRBD2,CASRERAGGSTDTQYF,TGTGCCAGCAGGGAAAGAGCGGGGGGGAGCACAGATACGCAGTATTTT
TRBV11-2,.,TRBJ2-7,.,CASSKPGLLEQYF,TGTGCCAGCAGCAAACCGGGACTCCTCGAGCAGTACTTC
TRBV6-5,.,TRBJ2-5,TRBD1,CASTGTGVETQYF,TGTGCCAGCACCGGGACAGGGGTGGAGACCCAGTACTTC
TRBV28,.,TRBJ2-1,.,CASSFIGGAAFNEQFF,TGTGCCAGCAGTTTTATTGGGGGAGCCGCTTTCAATGAGCAGTTCTTC
TRBV19,.,TRBJ2-4,TRBD2,CASSIAGGPGDIQYF,TGTGCCAGTAGTATAGCGGGAGGGCCAGGGGACATTCAGTACTTC
TRBV11-2,.,TRBJ1-1,TRBD1,CASSLGQGEAFF,TGTGCCAGCAGCCTCGGACAGGGTGAAGCTTTCTTT
TRBV13,.,TRBJ1-1,TRBD1,CASSIRPNRGLDTEAFF,TGTGCCAGCAGCATTCGACCAAACAGGGGGCTAGACACTGAAGCTTTCTTT
TRBV19,few,TRBJ1-2,.,CASREGPDGYTF,TGTGCCAGTAGGGAGGGTCCGGATGGCTACACCTTC
TRBV7-6,.,TRBJ2-7,.,CASSALTRDTSYEQYF,TGTGCCAGCAGCGCCCTAACCCGGGACACCTCCTACGAGCAGTACTTC
TRBV6-1,.,TRBJ2-7,.,CASSPGQSYEQYF,TGTGCCAGCTCCCCAGGGCAGTCCTACGAGCAGTACTTC
TRBV6-4,.,TRBJ2-5,.,CASSDPSRCETQYF,TGTGCCAGCAGTGACCCCTCTAGGTGCGAGACCCAGTACTTC
TRBV5-1,.,TRBJ2-3,.,CASSRGAAGEDTQYF,TGCGCCAGCAGCCGGGGGGCGGCGGGGGAAGATACGCAGTATTTT
TRBV7-9,.,TRBJ2-2,.,CALTSQGNTGELFF,TGTGCCTTAACTTCGCAGGGTAACACCGGGGAGCTGTTTTTT
TRBV7-9,.,TRBJ1-1,.,CASSDTRLSKNTEAFF,TGTGCCAGCAGCGATACGAGGCTGAGCAAGAACACTGAAGCTTTCTTT
TRBV5-6,.,TRBJ1-2,.,CASSLFTQGAYGYTF,TGTGCCAGCAGCTTGTTCACACAGGGTGCCTATGGCTACACCTTC
TRBV6-1,.,TRBJ1-2,.,CASIGRVAYGYTF,TGTGCCAGCATCGGAAGGGTGGCCTATGGCTACACCTTC
TRBV6-6,.,TRBJ2-1,TRBD2,CASRSLAGPQFF,TGTGCCAGCAGGTCGCTAGCGGGTCCACAGTTCTTC
TRBV9,.,TRBJ2-3,TRBD1,CASSRDRGRTDTQYF,TGTGCCAGCAGCCGGGACAGGGGGCGAACAGATACGCAGTATTTT
TRBV27,.,TRBJ2-7,.,CASSSTTSPNEQYF,TGTGCCAGCAGTTCGACGACTAGTCCTAACGAGCAGTACTTC
TRBV13,.,TRBJ1-6,.,CASTSNTATNSPLHF,TGTGCCAGCACCTCCAACACGGCAACTAATTCACCCCTCCACTTT
TRBV19,.,TRBJ2-7,TRBD1,CASSNYRDSPYEQYF,TGTGCCAGTAGTAACTACCGGGACAGCCCCTACGAGCAGTACTTC
TRBV11-1,.,TRBJ2-7,TRBD1,CASSSFLPGQAYEQYF,TGTGCCAGCAGCTCCTTCCTACCGGGACAGGCCTACGAGCAGTACTTC
TRBV19,.,TRBJ2-7,TRBD1,CASSISGGPGQLYEQYF,TGTGCCAGTAGTATAAGTGGAGGACCGGGACAGCTATACGAGCAGTACTTC
TRBV5-4,.,TRBJ1-1,.,CASSLEFWAEAFF,TGTGCCAGCAGCTTGGAGTTCTGGGCTGAAGCTTTCTTT
TRBV18,.,TRBJ1-5,.,CASSRAGINQPQHF,TGTGCCAGCTCGCGCGCAGGAATCAATCAGCCCCAGCATTTT
TRBV2,.,TRBJ2-1,TRBD2,CASSEAVASGGQFF,TGTGCCAGCAGTGAAGCAGTGGCTAGCGGGGGGCAGTTCTTC
TRBV27,.,TRBJ2-2,.,CASSLNAGWSTGELFF,TGTGCCAGCAGTTTAAACGCAGGGTGGAGCACCGGGGAGCTGTTTTTT
TRBV9,.,TRBJ2-5,.,CASSVVAASRETQYF,TGTGCCAGCAGCGTAGTGGCCGCCTCCAGGGAGACCCAGTACTTC
TRBV29-1,.,TRBJ1-2,.,CSTLSGPGAYTF,TGCAGCACCCTGAGCGGCCCTGGTGCCTACACCTTC
TRBV11-2,.,TRBJ1-1,TRBD1,CASSFRTGGTEAFF,TGTGCCAGCAGCTTCCGGACAGGGGGCACTGAAGCTTTCTTT
TRBV4-2,.,TRBJ1-6,TRBD1,CASSQDPGTGISSYNSPLHF,TGTGCCAGCAGCCAAGATCCTGGGACAGGGATTAGCTCCTATAATTCACCCCTCCACTTT
TRBV7-9,.,TRBJ2-5,TRBD1,CASSRTGAQETQYF,TGTGCCAGCAGCCGGACAGGAGCTCAAGAGACCCAGTACTTC
TRBV5-4,.,TRBJ2-7,TRBD2,CASSRTAGDPEQYF,TGTGCCAGCAGCCGAACGGCGGGAGACCCCGAGCAGTACTTC
TRBV28,.,TRBJ2-1,TRBD2,CASSLGLAGGPSHWFF,TGTGCCAGCAGTTTGGGGCTAGCGGGAGGCCCCAGTCATTGGTTCTTC
TRBV19,once,TRBJ2-7,.,CASSTFISTGLSYEQYF,TGTGCCAGTAGCACCTTCATCAGCACAGGCCTCTCCTACGAGCAGTACTTC
TRBV27,.,TRBJ2-7,TRBD2,CASSTLAGAGEQYF,TGTGCCAGCAGTACCCTAGCGGGAGCGGGGGAGCAGTACTTC
TRBV6-6,.,TRBJ1-3,TRBD1,CASSTQGAVYGNTIYF,TGTGCCAGCAGTACTCAGGGGGCCGTTTATGGAAACACCATATATTTT
TRBV6-1,.,TRBJ1-1,.,CASSEATGWTEAFF,TGTGCCAGCAGTGAAGCTACAGGGTGGACTGAAGCTTTCTTT
TRBV29-1,once,TRBJ1-4,.,CSVEVQGGEKLFF,TGCAGCGTTGAAGTTCAGGGCGGTGAAAAACTGTTTTTT
TRBV7-9,once,TRBJ1-4,.,CASSSSTEWPNEKLFF,TGTGCCAGCAGCTCCTCGACAGAATGGCCTAATGAAAAACTGTTTTTT
TRBV6-6,.,TRBJ2-7,.,CASLGDKQYF,TGTGCCAGCTTAGGGGACAAGCAGTACTTC
TRBV28,.,TRBJ1-5,TRBD1,CASRHLQGANNQPQHF,TGTGCCAGCAGGCACTTACAGGGGGCAAACAATCAGCCCCAGCATTTT